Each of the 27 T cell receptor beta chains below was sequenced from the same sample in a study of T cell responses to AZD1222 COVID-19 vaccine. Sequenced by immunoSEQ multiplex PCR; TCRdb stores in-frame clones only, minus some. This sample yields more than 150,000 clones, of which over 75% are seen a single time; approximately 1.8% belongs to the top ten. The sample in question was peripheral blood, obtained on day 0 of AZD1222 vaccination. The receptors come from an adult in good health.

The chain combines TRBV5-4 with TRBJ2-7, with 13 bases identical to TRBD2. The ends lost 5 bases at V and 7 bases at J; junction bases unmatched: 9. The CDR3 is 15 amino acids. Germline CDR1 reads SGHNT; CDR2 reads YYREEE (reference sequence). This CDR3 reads CASSLTSGRFYEQYF. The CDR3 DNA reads TGTGCCAGCAGTTTGACTAGCGGGAGGTTCTATGAGCAGTACTTC. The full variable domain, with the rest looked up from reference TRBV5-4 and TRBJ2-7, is ETGVTQSPTHLIKTRGQQVTLRCSSQSGHNTVSWYQQALGQGPQFIFQYYREEENGRGNFPPRFSGLQFPNYSSELNVNALELDDSALYLCASSLTSGRFYEQYFGPGTRLTVT.

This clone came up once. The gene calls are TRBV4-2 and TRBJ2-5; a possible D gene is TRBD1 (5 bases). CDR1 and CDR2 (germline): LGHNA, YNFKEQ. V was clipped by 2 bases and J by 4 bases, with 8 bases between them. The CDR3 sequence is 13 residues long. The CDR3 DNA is TGTGCCAGCAGCCAAAGGGGCTCAGAGACCCAGTACTTC. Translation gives CASSQRGSETQYF.

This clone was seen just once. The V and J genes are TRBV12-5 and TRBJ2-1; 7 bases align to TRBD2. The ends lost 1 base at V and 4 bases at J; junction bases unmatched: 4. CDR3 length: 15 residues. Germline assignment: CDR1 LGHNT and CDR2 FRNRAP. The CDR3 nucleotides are TGTGCTAGTGGTTTGGCGGCGGGAGAGTACAATGAGCAGTTCTTC. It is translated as CASGLAAGEYNEQFF.

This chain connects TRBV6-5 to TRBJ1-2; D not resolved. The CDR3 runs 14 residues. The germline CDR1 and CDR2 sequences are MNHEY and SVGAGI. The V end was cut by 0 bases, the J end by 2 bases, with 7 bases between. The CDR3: CASSYSQRNYGYTF. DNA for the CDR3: TGTGCCAGCAGTTACTCACAGCGCAACTATGGCTACACCTTC.

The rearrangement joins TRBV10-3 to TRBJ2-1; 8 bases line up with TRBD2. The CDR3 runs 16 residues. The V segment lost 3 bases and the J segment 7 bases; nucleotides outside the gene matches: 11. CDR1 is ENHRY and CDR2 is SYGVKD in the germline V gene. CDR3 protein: CAISEPAGGLRNEQFF. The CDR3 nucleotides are TGTGCCATCAGTGAACCGGCGGGAGGATTACGTAATGAGCAGTTCTTC.

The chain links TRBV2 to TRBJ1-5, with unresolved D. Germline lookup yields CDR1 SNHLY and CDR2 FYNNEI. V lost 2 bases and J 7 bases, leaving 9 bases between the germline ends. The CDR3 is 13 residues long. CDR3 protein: CASSEHQIQPQHF. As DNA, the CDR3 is TGTGCCAGCAGTGAACATCAGATCCAGCCCCAGCATTTT.

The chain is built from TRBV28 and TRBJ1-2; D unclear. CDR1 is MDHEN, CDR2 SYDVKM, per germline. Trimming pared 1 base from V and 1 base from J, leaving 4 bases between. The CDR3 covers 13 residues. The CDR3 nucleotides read TGTGCCAGCAGTTTATTTGGTAACTATGGCTACACCTTC. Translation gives CASSLFGNYGYTF.

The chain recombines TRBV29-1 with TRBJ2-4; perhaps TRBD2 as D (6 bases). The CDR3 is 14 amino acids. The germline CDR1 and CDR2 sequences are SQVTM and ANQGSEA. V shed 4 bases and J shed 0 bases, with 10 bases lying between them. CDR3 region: CSVVGGTAKNIQYF. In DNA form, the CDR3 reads TGCAGCGTTGTGGGCGGGACAGCCAAAAACATTCAGTACTTC.

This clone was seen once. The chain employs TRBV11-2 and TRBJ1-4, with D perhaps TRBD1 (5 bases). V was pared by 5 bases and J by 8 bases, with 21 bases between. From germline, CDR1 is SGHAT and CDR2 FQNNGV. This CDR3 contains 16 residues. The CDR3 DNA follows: TGTGCCAGCAGCCCCTCGGGTCCGGCAGGGTCGGAAAAACTGTTTTTT. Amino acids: CASSPSGPAGSEKLFF.

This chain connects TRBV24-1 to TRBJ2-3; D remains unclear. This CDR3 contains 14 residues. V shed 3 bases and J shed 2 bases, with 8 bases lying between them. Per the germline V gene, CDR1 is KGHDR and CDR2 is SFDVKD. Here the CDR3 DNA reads TGTGCCACCAGTGATGGGCTAAACACAGATACGCAGTATTTT. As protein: CATSDGLNTDTQYF.

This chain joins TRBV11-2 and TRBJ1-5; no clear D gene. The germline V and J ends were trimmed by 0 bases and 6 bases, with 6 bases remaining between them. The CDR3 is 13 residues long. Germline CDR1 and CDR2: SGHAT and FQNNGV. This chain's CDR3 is CASSLEGGQPQHF. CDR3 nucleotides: TGTGCCAGCAGCTTAGAGGGCGGTCAGCCCCAGCATTTT.

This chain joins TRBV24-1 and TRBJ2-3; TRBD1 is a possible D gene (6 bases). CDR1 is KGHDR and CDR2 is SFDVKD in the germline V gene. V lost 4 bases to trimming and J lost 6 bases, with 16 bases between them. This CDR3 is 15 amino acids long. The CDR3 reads CATSDLKSGEDTQYF. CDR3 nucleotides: TGTGCCACCAGTGACCTGAAATCAGGGGAGGATACGCAGTATTTT.

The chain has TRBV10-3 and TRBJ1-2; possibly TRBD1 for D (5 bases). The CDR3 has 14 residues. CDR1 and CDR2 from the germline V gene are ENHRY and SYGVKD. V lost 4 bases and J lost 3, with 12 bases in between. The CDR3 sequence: CAISARDWDYGYTF. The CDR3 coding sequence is TGTGCCATCAGTGCACGGGACTGGGACTATGGCTACACCTTC.

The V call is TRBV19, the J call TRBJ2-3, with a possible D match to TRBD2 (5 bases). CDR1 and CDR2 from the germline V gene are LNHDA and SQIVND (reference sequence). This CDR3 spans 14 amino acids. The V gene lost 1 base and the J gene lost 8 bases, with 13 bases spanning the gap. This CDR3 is CASSIAPGEGTQYF. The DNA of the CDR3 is TGTGCCAGTAGTATAGCGCCAGGTGAGGGTACGCAGTATTTT.

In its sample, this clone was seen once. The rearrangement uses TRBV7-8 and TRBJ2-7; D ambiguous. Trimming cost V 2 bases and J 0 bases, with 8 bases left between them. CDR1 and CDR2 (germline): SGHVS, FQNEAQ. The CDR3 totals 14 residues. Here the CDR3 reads CASSLFLSSYEQYF. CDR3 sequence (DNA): TGTGCCAGCAGCTTATTTCTTAGCTCCTACGAGCAGTACTTC. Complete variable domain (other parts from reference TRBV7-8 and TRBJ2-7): GAGVSQSPRYKVAKRGQDVALRCDPISGHVSLFWYQQALGQGPEFLTYFQNEAQLDKSGLPSDRFFAERPEGSVSTLKIQRTQQEDSAVYLCASSLFLSSYEQYFGPGTRLTVT.

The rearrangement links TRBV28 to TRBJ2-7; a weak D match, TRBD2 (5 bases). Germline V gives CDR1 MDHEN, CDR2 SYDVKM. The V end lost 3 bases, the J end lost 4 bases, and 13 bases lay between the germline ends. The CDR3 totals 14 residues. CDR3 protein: CASSFSGRRYEQYF. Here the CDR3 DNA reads TGTGCCAGCAGTTTCTCGGGCAGGAGGTACGAGCAGTACTTC.

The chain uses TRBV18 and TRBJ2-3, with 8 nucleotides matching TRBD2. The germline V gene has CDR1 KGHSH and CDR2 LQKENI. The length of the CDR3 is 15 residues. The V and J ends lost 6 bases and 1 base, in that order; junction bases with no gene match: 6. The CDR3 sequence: CASSPLAGGTDTQYF. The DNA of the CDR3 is TGTGCCAGCTCGCCTCTAGCGGGTGGCACAGATACGCAGTATTTT.

As DNA, the CDR3 is TGTGCCAGCAGTGAATTGCCCCTGATTTCACCCCTCCACTTT. Translated, it gives CASSELPLISPLHF. The chain couples TRBV6-1 to TRBJ1-6, with D unclear. Germline values: CDR1 MNHNS, CDR2 SASEGT. Trimming shortened V by 2 bases and J by 9 bases, and 11 bases separated the two germline ends. CDR3 length: 14 amino acids.

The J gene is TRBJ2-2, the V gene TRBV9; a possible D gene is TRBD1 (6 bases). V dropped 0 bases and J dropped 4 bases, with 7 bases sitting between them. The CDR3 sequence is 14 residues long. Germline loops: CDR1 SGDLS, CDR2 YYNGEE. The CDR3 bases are TGTGCCAGCAGCGTAGAAGGGGGCACCGGGGAGCTGTTTTTT. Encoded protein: CASSVEGGTGELFF.

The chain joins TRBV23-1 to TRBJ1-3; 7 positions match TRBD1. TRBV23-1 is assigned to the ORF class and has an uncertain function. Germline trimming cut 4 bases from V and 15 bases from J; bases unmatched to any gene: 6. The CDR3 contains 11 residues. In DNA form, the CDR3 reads TGCGCCAGCAGTCCGCCGACAGGGAGATATTTT. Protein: CASSPPTGRYF.

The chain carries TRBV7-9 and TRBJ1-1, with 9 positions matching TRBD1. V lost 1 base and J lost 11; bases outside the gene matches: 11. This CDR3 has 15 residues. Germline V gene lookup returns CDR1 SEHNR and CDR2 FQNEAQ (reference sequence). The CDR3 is CASSLGWAQGADAFF. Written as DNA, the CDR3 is TGTGCCAGCAGCTTAGGGTGGGCACAGGGGGCGGATGCTTTCTTT. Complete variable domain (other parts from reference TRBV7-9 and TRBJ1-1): DTGVSQNPRHKITKRGQNVTFRCDPISEHNRLYWYRQTLGQGPEFLTYFQNEAQLEKSRLLSDRFSAERPKGSFSTLEIQRTEQGDSAMYLCASSLGWAQGADAFFGQGTRLTVV.

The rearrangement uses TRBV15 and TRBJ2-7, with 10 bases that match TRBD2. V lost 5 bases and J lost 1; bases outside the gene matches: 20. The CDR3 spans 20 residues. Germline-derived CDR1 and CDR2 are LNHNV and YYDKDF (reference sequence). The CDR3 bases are TGTGCCACCAGCCCCAAACGGTCTAGCGGGAGTGTTAGGTTGTCCTACGAGCAGTACTTC. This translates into CATSPKRSSGSVRLSYEQYF.

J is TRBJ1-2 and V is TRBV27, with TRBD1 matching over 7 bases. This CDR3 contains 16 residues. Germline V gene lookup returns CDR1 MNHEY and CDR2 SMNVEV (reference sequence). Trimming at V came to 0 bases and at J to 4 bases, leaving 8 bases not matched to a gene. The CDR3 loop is CASSLSVTGARYGYTF. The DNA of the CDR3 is TGTGCCAGCAGTTTATCAGTTACAGGGGCGCGCTATGGCTACACCTTC.

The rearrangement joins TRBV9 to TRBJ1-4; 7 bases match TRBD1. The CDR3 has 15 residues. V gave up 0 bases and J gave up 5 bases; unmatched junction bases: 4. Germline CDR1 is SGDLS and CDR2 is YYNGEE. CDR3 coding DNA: TGTGCCAGCAGCGTAGAGGGACAGAAAAATGAAAAACTGTTTTTT. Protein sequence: CASSVEGQKNEKLFF. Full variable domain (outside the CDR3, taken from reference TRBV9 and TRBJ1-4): DSGVTQTPKHLITATGQRVTLRCSPRSGDLSVYWYQQSLDQGLQFLIQYYNGEERAKGNILERFSAQQFPDLHSELNLSSLELGDSALYFCASSVEGQKNEKLFFGSGTQLSVL.

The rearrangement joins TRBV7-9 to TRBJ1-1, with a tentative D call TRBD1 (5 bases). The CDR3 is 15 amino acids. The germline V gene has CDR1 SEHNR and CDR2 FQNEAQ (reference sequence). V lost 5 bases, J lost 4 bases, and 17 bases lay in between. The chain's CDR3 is CASSLYRTQGTEAFF. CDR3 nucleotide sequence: TGTGCCAGCAGCCTATACAGGACGCAAGGCACTGAAGCTTTCTTT.

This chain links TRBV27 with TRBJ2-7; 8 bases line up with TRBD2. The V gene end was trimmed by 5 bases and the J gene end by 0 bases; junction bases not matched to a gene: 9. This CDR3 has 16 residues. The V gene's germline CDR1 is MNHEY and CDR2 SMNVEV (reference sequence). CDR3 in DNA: TGTGCCAGCAGTCCCTCGATAGCGGGGTTCTCCTACGAGCAGTACTTC. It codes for CASSPSIAGFSYEQYF.

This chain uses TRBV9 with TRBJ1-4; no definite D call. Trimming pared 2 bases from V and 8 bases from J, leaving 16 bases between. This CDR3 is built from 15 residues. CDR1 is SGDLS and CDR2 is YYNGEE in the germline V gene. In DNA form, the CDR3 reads TGTGCCAGCAGCGTGGACGGGTCAAAAGGGGAAAAACTGTTTTTT. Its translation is CASSVDGSKGEKLFF.